The 8 T cell receptor beta chains below all came from one sample that was sequenced in a study of blood T cell repertoires in COVID-19. Here immunoSEQ multiplex PCR was the method, and the copy in TCRdb shows in-frame clones only, minus some. The sample contains approximately 240,000 clones, 83% of which appear only once. The sequenced sample was peripheral blood. The receptors derive from a woman aged 30 to 39 with COVID-19, enrolled during active disease.

This clone was counted a few times. This chain links TRBV5-4 with TRBJ1-6, with TRBD1 matching 11 bases. The CDR3 runs to 15 residues. Per the germline V gene, CDR1 is SGHNT and CDR2 is YYREEE (reference sequence). Trimming cost V 3 bases and J 12 bases; bases outside gene matches: 8. CDR3 residues: CASSSYRDRGRPLHF. The CDR3 DNA sequence: TGTGCCAGCAGCTCTTACCGGGACAGGGGGAGACCCCTCCACTTT.

The chain uses TRBV6-5 and TRBJ2-1; the match to TRBD2 covers 9 bases. The V and J ends lost 4 bases and 3 bases, in that order; junction bases with no gene match: 7. Germline V lookup: CDR1 MNHEY, CDR2 SVGAGI. The CDR3 loop spans 16 amino acids. CDR3 residues: CASSSGTSRLYNEQFF. The CDR3 DNA is TGTGCCAGCAGTTCAGGGACTAGCAGACTCTACAATGAGCAGTTCTTC.

The gene calls are TRBV2 and TRBJ2-3, with D perhaps TRBD1 (5 bases). V dropped 2 bases and J dropped 11 bases, with 11 bases sitting between them. Germline V gene lookup returns CDR1 SNHLY and CDR2 FYNNEI. This CDR3 is 12 amino acids long. CDR3: CASSERGNGQYF. In nucleotides, the CDR3 is TGTGCCAGCAGTGAAAGGGGTAATGGGCAGTATTTT.

This chain uses TRBV2 with TRBJ2-3, with 8 bases that match TRBD2. The CDR3 is made up of 15 amino acids. Germline CDR1 and CDR2: SNHLY and FYNNEI. With V trimmed by 2 bases and J by 4 bases, 5 bases remained unmatched. The CDR3 spells CASSESGGLADTQYF. The CDR3 region has the DNA TGTGCCAGCAGTGAATCGGGGGGGCTGGCAGATACGCAGTATTTT.

This chain links TRBV27 with TRBJ1-1; a possible D gene is TRBD1 (6 bases). This CDR3 is 15 amino acids long. The germline gives CDR1 MNHEY, CDR2 SMNVEV (reference sequence). Trimming cost V 5 bases and J 0 bases, with 13 bases left between them. The CDR3 DNA is TGTGCCAGCAGTACAATCGACAGGTTGAACACTGAAGCTTTCTTT. Its translation: CASSTIDRLNTEAFF.

The chain uses TRBV23-1 and TRBJ1-2; D gene unclear. TRBV23-1 falls under the ORF class, with uncertain function. The CDR3 spans 14 residues. Trimming shortened V by 0 bases and J by 4 bases, and 9 bases separated the two germline ends. Here the CDR3 reads CASSQSHFLYGYTF. DNA of the CDR3: TGCGCCAGCAGTCAATCCCACTTTCTCTATGGCTACACCTTC.

The rearrangement joins TRBV28 to TRBJ1-2, with TRBD1 matching 8 bases. With 5 bases clipped from V and 2 bases from J, the junction kept 4 bases outside the gene matches. The CDR3 contains 14 residues. Germline CDR1 reads MDHEN; CDR2 reads SYDVKM. CDR3: CASSPDRVNYGYTF. CDR3 bases: TGTGCCAGCAGTCCGGACAGGGTAAACTATGGCTACACCTTC.

This chain joins TRBV19 and TRBJ1-4; 10 bases fit TRBD1. This CDR3 contains 15 residues. V shed 6 bases and J 3 bases; nucleotides not matched to a gene: 4. The germline CDR1 and CDR2 sequences are LNHDA and SQIVND (reference sequence). The CDR3 nucleotides read TGTGCCAGTAGGAGGACAGGGGGACCTAATGAAAAACTGTTTTTT. This gives the protein CASRRTGGPNEKLFF. Complete variable domain (other parts from reference TRBV19 and TRBJ1-4): DGGITQSPKYLFRKEGQNVTLSCEQNLNHDAMYWYRQDPGQGLRLIYYSQIVNDFQKGDIAEGYSVSREKKESFPLTVTSAQKNPTAFYLCASRRTGGPNEKLFFGSGTQLSVL.